These 27 T cell receptor beta chains share one sample of origin, sequenced in a study of blood T cells in healthy people across ages. A second PCR of roughly 7 to 11 cycles used a sample-barcoded 5' primer and a J-beta primer mix. TCRdb reanalysed the 5' RACE reads using MiXCR and keeps one entry per CDR3 protein. The table includes about 400,000 distinct CDR3 sequences, 45% to 60% detected once. The sample was blood. All receptors derive from a man aged 55 to 70 in good health.

The CDR3 bases are TGTGCCAGCATACTCGCTAGCGGGGGGGTAGATACGCAGTATTTT. The encoded protein is CASILASGGVDTQYF. This chain links TRBV2 with TRBJ2-3; TRBD2 agrees at 12 bases. V was clipped by 7 bases and J by 5 bases; unmatched bases: 7. CDR1 is SNHLY, CDR2 FYNNEI, per germline. The CDR3 has 15 residues.

V and J are TRBV7-9 and TRBJ2-7, with D possibly TRBD1 on 5 matching bases. This CDR3 has 18 residues. The V and J ends lost 1 base and 7 bases respectively, with 26 bases between them. CDR1 is SEHNR and CDR2 is FQNEAQ in the germline V gene (reference sequence). The CDR3 protein is CASSLEGGRQWGHNEQYF. In DNA, the CDR3 is TGTGCCAGCAGCTTAGAGGGTGGCAGACAGTGGGGCCACAATGAGCAGTACTTC.

This clonotype was observed many times. The J gene is TRBJ2-3, the V gene TRBV20-1; perhaps TRBD1 as D (6 bases). The germline CDR1 and CDR2 sequences are DFQATT and SNEGSKA (reference sequence). Trimming took 5 bases from V and 5 from J, leaving 20 bases between them. This CDR3 contains 15 residues. The CDR3 reads CSALNRDIHLDTQYF. CDR3 DNA: TGCAGTGCTCTAAACAGGGATATACACCTAGATACGCAGTATTTT.

This chain joins TRBV14 and TRBJ2-1, with no clear D. CDR1 is SGHDN and CDR2 is FVKESK in the germline V gene. This CDR3 region has 13 residues. V was shortened by 4 bases and J by 4 bases, with 8 bases between the two germline ends. In DNA, the CDR3 is TGTGCCAGCAGCCCGACGGTATACAATGAGCAGTTCTTC. Its translation is CASSPTVYNEQFF.

There are many counts of this clonotype. The chain links TRBV25-1 to TRBJ2-5; D possibly corresponds to TRBD2 (5 bases). V shed 5 bases and J shed 2 bases, with 9 bases lying between them. The CDR3 spans 13 residues. Germline V CDR1 and CDR2: MGHDK, SYGVNS. CDR3 sequence reads: CASSLRGQETQYF. CDR3 in DNA: TGTGCCAGCAGTCTACGGGGTCAAGAGACCCAGTACTTC.

The V gene is TRBV4-1, the J gene TRBJ1-2, with 8 bases lining up with TRBD1. The CDR3 spans 17 residues. V lost 5 bases and J lost 3; bases outside the gene matches: 14. Per the germline V gene, CDR1 is MGHRA and CDR2 is YSYEKL. DNA for the CDR3: TGCGCCAGCAGCTTATCCGGGACAGGCAAAACTTACTATGGCTACACCTTC. Translation: CASSLSGTGKTYYGYTF.

There are a few counts of this clonotype. V and J are TRBV6-8 and TRBJ2-3; the match to TRBD2 covers 8 bases. The CDR3 sequence is 12 residues long. Germline loops: CDR1 MNHGY, CDR2 SAAAGT. J gave up 5 bases and V 11 bases, and 6 bases lay outside the gene matches. The CDR3 bases are TGTGCCCGTCGCGCGGGGGGAGATACGCAGTATTTT. Protein: CARRAGGDTQYF.

The J gene is TRBJ2-4, the V gene TRBV6-5; 7 bases agree with TRBD1. The assigned J gene may be wrong: the sequence end matches TRBJ2-7 better. CDR1 and CDR2 (germline): MNHEY, SVGAGI. The CDR3 consists of 13 residues. In nucleotides, the CDR3 is TGTGCCAGCAGTAGGGACAGCATCTACGAGCAGTACTTC. Encoded protein: CASSRDSIYEQYF.

The sample holds a few counts of this clonotype. The chain has TRBV10-3 and TRBJ2-7, with D unclear. CDR3 length: 12 residues. Trimming took 6 bases from V and 0 from J, leaving 6 bases between them. Germline V CDR1 and CDR2: ENHRY, SYGVKD. CDR3 protein: CAISTRSYEQYF. CDR3 bases: TGTGCCATCAGCACTCGCTCCTACGAGCAGTACTTC.

This rearrangement joins TRBV7-3 to TRBJ2-1, with 8 positions matching TRBD2. Per the germline V gene, CDR1 is SGHTA and CDR2 is FQGTGA. Trimming took 4 bases from V and 5 from J; bases not matched to a gene: 7. This CDR3 is built from 15 residues. CDR3 region: CASSSAGGPDNEQFF. CDR3 DNA: TGTGCCAGCAGCTCTGCGGGGGGCCCCGACAATGAGCAGTTCTTC.

This clonotype appeared many times. The CDR3, as DNA: TGTGCCAGCAGCCAAGGGACTAGGGCTACGCAGTATTTT. Translated, it gives CASSQGTRATQYF. The chain has TRBV5-6 and TRBJ2-3; TRBD2 matches at 8 bases. The CDR3 spans 13 residues. Trimming cost V 4 bases and J 8 bases; bases outside gene matches: 6. In germline, CDR1 is SGHDT, CDR2 YYEEEE.

This chain uses TRBV30 with TRBJ2-7; D unclear. Trimming took off 1 base at V and 0 bases at J, with 7 bases between the two ends. This CDR3 has 13 amino acids. CDR1 GTSNPN and CDR2 SVGIG come from the germline V gene (reference sequence). The DNA of the CDR3 is TGTGCCTGGAGTGCTCCTAACTCCTACGAGCAGTACTTC. Protein: CAWSAPNSYEQYF.

In this sample, this clonotype turned up a few times. The chain carries TRBV29-1 and TRBJ1-6; D gene ambiguous. V was shortened by 6 bases and J by 6 bases, with 12 bases between the two germline ends. The CDR3 has 13 amino acids. The germline gives CDR1 SQVTM, CDR2 ANQGSEA. CDR3 loop: CSVKGTPNSPLHF. For the CDR3, the DNA is TGCAGCGTCAAGGGCACCCCTAATTCACCCCTCCACTTT. The variable domain in full, completed from reference TRBV29-1 and TRBJ1-6, reads SAVISQKPSRDICQRGTSLTIQCQVDSQVTMMFWYRQQPGQSLTLIATANQGSEATYESGFVIDKFPISRPNLTFSTLTVSNMSPEDSSIYLCSVKGTPNSPLHFGNGTRLTVT.

This clonotype was observed a few times. V usage is TRBV5-1 and J usage is TRBJ2-7; no clear D gene. Trimming cost V 0 bases and J 3 bases, with 10 bases left between them. The CDR3 sequence is 14 residues long. CDR1 and CDR2 (germline): SGHRS, YFSETQ. The CDR3 DNA is TGCGCCAGCAGCTTGGCCGAAAGGAGCTACGAGCAGTACTTC. It yields the protein CASSLAERSYEQYF.

This clonotype was picked up many times. J is TRBJ2-3 and V is TRBV20-1; 13 bases are shared with TRBD2. CDR3 length equals 16 residues. With 2 bases clipped from V and 6 bases from J, the junction kept 8 bases outside the gene matches. The germline CDR1 and CDR2 sequences are DFQATT and SNEGSKA (reference sequence). In DNA form, the CDR3 reads TGCAGTGCTAGATCCAAACTAGCGGGGGGGCTGGATACGCAGTATTTT. Translation: CSARSKLAGGLDTQYF.

V gene TRBV12-3 or TRBV12-4 combines with J gene TRBJ2-3; no clear D gene. The V gene lost 11 bases and the J gene lost 2 bases, with 14 bases spanning the gap. The CDR3 consists of 13 residues. Here the CDR3 reads CASWAPSTDTQYF. The DNA of the CDR3 is TGTGCCTCCTGGGCCCCTTCCACAGATACGCAGTATTTT.

This clonotype was detected a few times. The chain joins TRBV5-1 to TRBJ2-7, with 7 bases lining up with TRBD1. The CDR3 runs 15 residues. In germline, CDR1 is SGHRS, CDR2 YFSETQ. J gave up 0 bases and V 0 bases, and 3 bases lay outside the gene matches. Here the CDR3 DNA reads TGCGCCAGCAGCTTGGGGACAGGCGACTCCTACGAGCAGTACTTC. Amino acid sequence: CASSLGTGDSYEQYF.

This chain uses TRBV20-1 with TRBJ2-1; no clear D. CDR1 and CDR2 from the germline V gene are DFQATT and SNEGSKA (reference sequence). V dropped 1 base and J dropped 4 bases, with 14 bases sitting between them. CDR3 size: 15 residues. This CDR3 reads CSARGSITYYNEQFF. For the CDR3, the DNA is TGCAGTGCTAGAGGTAGCATAACCTATTACAATGAGCAGTTCTTC.

A word on this clonotype: A much larger clone sits a single nucleotide away, making a read error possible. The chain is built from TRBV29-1 and TRBJ2-1, with no clear D. CDR1 and CDR2 from the germline V gene are SQVTM and ANQGSEA. The CDR3 runs to 13 residues. V lost 7 bases and J lost 10, with 20 bases in between. CDR3: CSGGWGRSYEQFF. The CDR3 region has the DNA TGCAGCGGAGGATGGGGTCGGTCCTACGAGCAGTTCTTC.

This clonotype was seen a handful of times. This chain joins TRBV4-2 and TRBJ2-5, with D possibly matching TRBD1 (5 bases). In germline, CDR1 is LGHNA, CDR2 YNFKEQ. The V and J ends lost 1 base and 4 bases respectively, with 10 bases between them. This CDR3 spans 14 amino acids. CDR3 in amino acids: CASSQARGRETQYF. In nucleotides, the CDR3 is TGTGCCAGCAGCCAAGCAAGGGGTCGAGAGACCCAGTACTTC.

There are a few counts of this clonotype. With a much larger clone just one base away, this may be a read error. V and J are TRBV20-1 and TRBJ2-1; possible D gene TRBD2, 7 bases. The DNA end is more similar to TRBJ2-7, so the J call may be wrong. This CDR3 spans 16 amino acids. Germline loops: CDR1 DFQATT, CDR2 SNEGSKA (reference sequence). The DNA of the CDR3 is TGCAGTGCTCCAAGGGGGGGCGGGAGTTTGCGCAATGAGCAGTACTTC. Protein: CSAPRGGGSLRNEQYF.

This clonotype was observed once. V usage is TRBV5-1 and J usage is TRBJ2-2, with D unresolved. Between the trimmed V and J ends, which lost 4 bases and 1 base, there was a span of 11 bases. Germline loops: CDR1 SGHRS, CDR2 YFSETQ. The CDR3 extends over 15 amino acids. The CDR3 here is CASSLPEMNTGELFF. CDR3 bases: TGCGCCAGCAGCCTGCCAGAAATGAACACCGGGGAGCTGTTTTTT.

This chain joins TRBV12-3 or TRBV12-4 and TRBJ2-3; D unclear. V lost 7 bases and J 3 bases, leaving 8 bases between the germline ends. This CDR3 contains 12 residues. CDR3 nucleotides: TGTGCCAGCACTTTCGCGACAGATACGCAGTATTTT. Translation gives CASTFATDTQYF.

This clonotype occurred many times. The genes are TRBV27 and TRBJ2-1; 11 bases align to TRBD2. The junction had 11 bases not matched to a gene; V was cut back by 5 bases and J by 8 bases. CDR3 length: 16 amino acids. Germline V CDR1 and CDR2: MNHEY, SMNVEV (reference sequence). The CDR3 coding sequence is TGTGCCAGCAGTCCCCATGCTAGCGGGAGGATCGATGAGCAGTTCTTC. Encoded protein: CASSPHASGRIDEQFF.

This clonotype was seen ten or more times. The chain combines TRBV27 with TRBJ2-3; 8 nucleotides align to TRBD1. The CDR3 consists of 14 residues. Trimming removed 6 bases from V and 1 base from J; junction bases left unmatched: 3. Looked up from germline, CDR1 is MNHEY and CDR2 is SMNVEV (reference sequence). This CDR3 reads CASSPGQGTDTQYF. The CDR3 nucleotides read TGTGCCAGCAGCCCGGGACAGGGCACAGATACGCAGTATTTT.

The rearrangement joins TRBV15 to TRBJ2-1; D assignment may be TRBD1 or TRBD2 (7 bases each). There are 17 residues in the CDR3. The V end was cut by 0 bases, the J end by 5 bases, with 17 bases between. Germline lookup yields CDR1 LNHNV and CDR2 YYDKDF (reference sequence). The CDR3 loop is CATSRESAGQSNNEQFF. CDR3 DNA: TGTGCCACCAGCAGAGAGTCAGCGGGACAGAGTAACAATGAGCAGTTCTTC.

This clonotype was counted a few times. The chain has TRBV7-2 and TRBJ2-1; TRBD2 aligns across 7 bases. Germline CDR1 is SGHTA and CDR2 is FQGNSA. The CDR3 is made up of 19 amino acids. V dropped 3 bases and J dropped 0; count of bases not matched to a gene: 14. CDR3 residues: CASSFRDYLTLSSYNEQFF. CDR3 in DNA: TGTGCCAGCAGCTTCCGGGACTACCTTACTTTGAGCTCCTACAATGAGCAGTTCTTC.